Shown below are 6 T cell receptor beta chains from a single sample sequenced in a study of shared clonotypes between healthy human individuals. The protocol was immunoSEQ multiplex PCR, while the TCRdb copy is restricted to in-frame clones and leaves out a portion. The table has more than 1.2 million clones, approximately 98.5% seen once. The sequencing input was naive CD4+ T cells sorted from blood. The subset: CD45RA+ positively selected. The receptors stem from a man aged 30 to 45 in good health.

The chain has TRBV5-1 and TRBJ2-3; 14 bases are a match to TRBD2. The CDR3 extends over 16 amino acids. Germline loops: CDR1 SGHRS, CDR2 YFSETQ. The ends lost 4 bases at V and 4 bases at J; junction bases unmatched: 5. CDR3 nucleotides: TGCGCCAGCAGCCCGGGACTAGCGGGAGCTTCAGATACGCAGTATTTT. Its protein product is CASSPGLAGASDTQYF. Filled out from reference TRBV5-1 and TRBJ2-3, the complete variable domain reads KAGVTQTPRYLIKTRGQQVTLSCSPISGHRSVSWYQQTPGQGLQFLFEYFSETQRNKGNFPGRFSGRQFSNSRSEMNVSTLELGDSALYLCASSPGLAGASDTQYFGPGTRLTVL.

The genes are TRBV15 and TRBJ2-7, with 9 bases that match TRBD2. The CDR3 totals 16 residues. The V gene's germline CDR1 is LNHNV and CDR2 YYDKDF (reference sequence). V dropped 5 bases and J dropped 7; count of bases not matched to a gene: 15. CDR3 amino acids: CATSGIAGAGVGEQYF. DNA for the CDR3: TGTGCCACCAGCGGTATAGCGGGAGCCGGTGTGGGGGAGCAGTACTTC.

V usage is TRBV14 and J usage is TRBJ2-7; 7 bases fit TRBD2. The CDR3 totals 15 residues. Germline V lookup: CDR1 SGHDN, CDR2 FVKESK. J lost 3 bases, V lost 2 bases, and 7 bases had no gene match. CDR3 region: CASSQYPSGNYEQYF. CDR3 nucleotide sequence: TGTGCCAGCAGCCAATACCCCAGCGGGAACTACGAGCAGTACTTC.

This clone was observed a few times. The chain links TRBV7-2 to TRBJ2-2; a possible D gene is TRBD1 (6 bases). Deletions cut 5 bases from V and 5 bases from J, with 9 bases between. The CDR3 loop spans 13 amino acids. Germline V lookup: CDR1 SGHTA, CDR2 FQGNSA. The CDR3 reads CASSRGQTGELFF. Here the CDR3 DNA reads TGTGCCAGCAGCCGCGGACAGACCGGGGAGCTGTTTTTT.

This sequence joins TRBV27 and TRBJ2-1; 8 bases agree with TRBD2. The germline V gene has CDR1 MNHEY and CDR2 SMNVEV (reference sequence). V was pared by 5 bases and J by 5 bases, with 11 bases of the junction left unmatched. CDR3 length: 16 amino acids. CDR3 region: CASSELLTSGDNEQFF. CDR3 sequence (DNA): TGTGCCAGCAGTGAGCTTTTAACTAGCGGCGACAATGAGCAGTTCTTC.

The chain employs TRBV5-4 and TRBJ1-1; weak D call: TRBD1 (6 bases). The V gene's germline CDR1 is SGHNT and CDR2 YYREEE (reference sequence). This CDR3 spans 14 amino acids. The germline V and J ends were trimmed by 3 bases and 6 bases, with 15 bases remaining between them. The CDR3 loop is CASSSKQDRSEAFF. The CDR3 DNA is TGTGCCAGCAGCTCGAAACAAGACAGGTCTGAAGCTTTCTTT.